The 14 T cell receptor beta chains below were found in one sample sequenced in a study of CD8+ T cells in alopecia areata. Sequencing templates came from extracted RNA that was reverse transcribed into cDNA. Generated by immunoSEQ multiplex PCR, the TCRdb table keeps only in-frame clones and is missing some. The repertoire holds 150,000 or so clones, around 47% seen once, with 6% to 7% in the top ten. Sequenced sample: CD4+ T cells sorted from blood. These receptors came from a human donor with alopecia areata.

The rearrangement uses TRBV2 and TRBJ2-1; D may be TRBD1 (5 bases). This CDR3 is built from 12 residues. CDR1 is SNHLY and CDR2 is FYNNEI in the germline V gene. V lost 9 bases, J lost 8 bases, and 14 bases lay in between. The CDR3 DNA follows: TGTGCCAGTTCTAGGCGCAGGGATGAGCAGTTCTTC. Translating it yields CASSRRRDEQFF.

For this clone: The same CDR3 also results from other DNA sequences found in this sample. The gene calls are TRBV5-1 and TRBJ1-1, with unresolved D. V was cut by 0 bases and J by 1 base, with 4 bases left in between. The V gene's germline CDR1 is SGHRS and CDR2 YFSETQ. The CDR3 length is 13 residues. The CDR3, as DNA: TGCGCCAGCAGCTTGGCCGAGAACACTGAAGCTTTCTTT. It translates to CASSLAENTEAFF.

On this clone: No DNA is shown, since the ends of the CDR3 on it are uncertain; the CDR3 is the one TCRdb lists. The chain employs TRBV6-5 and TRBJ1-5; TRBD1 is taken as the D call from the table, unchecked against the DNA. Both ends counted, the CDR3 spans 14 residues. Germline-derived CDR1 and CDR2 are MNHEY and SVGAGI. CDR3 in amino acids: CASSPGQGILAQHF.

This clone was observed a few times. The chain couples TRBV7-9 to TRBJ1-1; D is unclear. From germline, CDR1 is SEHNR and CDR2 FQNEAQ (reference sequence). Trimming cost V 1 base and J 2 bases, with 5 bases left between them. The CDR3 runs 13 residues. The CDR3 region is CASSLDVNTEAFF. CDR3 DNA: TGTGCCAGCAGCTTAGACGTTAACACTGAAGCTTTCTTT.

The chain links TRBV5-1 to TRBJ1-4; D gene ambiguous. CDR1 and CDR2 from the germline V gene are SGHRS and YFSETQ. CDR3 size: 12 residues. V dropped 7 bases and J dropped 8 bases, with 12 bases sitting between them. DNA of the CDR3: TGCGCCAGCGCCGCGAATAGGGAAAAACTGTTTTTT. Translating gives CASAANREKLFF.

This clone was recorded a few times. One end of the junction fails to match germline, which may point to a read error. The chain's CDR3 is CAWSVSGSDF. CDR3 coding DNA: TGTGCCTGGAGTGTATCGGGCTCCGACTTC. The chain joins TRBV30 to TRBJ2-4; D is unclear. Germline V gives CDR1 GTSNPN, CDR2 SVGIG (reference sequence). There are 10 residues in the CDR3.

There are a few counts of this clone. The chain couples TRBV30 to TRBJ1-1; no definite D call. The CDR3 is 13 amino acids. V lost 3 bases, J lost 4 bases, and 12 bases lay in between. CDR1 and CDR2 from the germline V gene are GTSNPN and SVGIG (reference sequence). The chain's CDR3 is CAWRVERRTEAFF. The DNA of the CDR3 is TGTGCCTGGAGGGTGGAGCGCCGCACTGAAGCTTTCTTT.

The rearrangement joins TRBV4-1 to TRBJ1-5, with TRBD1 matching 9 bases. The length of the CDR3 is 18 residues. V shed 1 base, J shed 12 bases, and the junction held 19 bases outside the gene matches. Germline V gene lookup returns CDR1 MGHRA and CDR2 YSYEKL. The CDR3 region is CASSQGGQGPRGVKGQHF. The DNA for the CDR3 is TGCGCCAGCAGCCAAGGGGGACAGGGACCGCGGGGAGTCAAGGGCCAGCATTTT.

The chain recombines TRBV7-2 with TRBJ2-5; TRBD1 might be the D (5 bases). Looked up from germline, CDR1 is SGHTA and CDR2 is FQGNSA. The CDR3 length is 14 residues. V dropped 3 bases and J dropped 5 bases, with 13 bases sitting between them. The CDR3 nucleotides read TGTGCCAGCAGCTTTAGTAGGGGTGGGGAGACCCAGTACTTC. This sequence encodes CASSFSRGGETQYF.

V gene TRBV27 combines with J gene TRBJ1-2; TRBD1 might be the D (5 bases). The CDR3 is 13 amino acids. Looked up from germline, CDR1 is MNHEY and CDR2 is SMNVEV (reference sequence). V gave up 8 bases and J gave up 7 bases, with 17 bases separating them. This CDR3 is CASAGRRTGGYTF. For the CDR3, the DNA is TGTGCCAGCGCAGGGCGCCGGACGGGTGGCTACACCTTC.

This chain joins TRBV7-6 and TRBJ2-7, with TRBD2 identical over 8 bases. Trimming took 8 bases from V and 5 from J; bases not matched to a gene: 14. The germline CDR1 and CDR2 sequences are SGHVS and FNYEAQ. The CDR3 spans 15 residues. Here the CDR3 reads CASQDPRLAPHEQYF. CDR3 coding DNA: TGTGCCAGCCAAGACCCACGACTAGCGCCCCACGAGCAGTACTTC.

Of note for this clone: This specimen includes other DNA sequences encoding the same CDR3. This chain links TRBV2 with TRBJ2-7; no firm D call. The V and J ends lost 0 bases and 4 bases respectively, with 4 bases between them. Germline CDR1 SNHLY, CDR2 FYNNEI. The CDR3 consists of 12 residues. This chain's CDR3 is CASSEAGYEQYF. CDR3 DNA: TGTGCCAGCAGTGAAGCAGGGTACGAGCAGTACTTC. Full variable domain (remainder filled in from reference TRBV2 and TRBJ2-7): EPEVTQTPSHQVTQMGQEVILRCVPISNHLYFYWYRQILGQKVEFLVSFYNNEISEKSEIFDDQFSVERPDGSNFTLKIRSTKLEDSAMYFCASSEAGYEQYFGPGTRLTVT.

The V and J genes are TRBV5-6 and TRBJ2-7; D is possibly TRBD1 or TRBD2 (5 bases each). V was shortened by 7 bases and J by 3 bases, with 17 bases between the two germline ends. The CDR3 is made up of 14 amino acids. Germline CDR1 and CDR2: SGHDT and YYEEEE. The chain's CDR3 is CASALGRLLYEQYF. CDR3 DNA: TGTGCCAGCGCCCTGGGACGCCTACTCTACGAGCAGTACTTC.

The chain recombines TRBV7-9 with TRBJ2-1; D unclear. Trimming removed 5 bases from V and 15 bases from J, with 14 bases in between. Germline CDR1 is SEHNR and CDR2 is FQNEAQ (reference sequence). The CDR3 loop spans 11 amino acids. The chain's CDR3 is CASSQDPAWFF. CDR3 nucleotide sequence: TGTGCCAGCAGCCAGGACCCCGCGTGGTTCTTC.